This entry features one T cell receptor beta chain sequence. Germline V CDR1 and CDR2: MDHEN, SYDVKM. Trimming took 2 bases from V and 6 from J; bases not matched to a gene: 11. The CDR3 has 18 residues. Data came from immunoSEQ multiplex PCR; TCRdb stores just in-frame clones and leaves some out. The table has about 46,000 clones, roughly nine tenths seen once. Indicated time point: late/post reinfection, 12 to 24 weeks after detection. Sorted cells were sequenced directly ex vivo without any in vitro expansion. The data originate from a study of memory CD8 T cells in hepatitis C reinfection. Study-level information: Reinfection meant HCV RNA positivity after two negatives ≥60 days apart.

The clonotype comes from a man between 18 and 29 years old with hepatitis C virus infection. Sequencing was carried out using naive CD8+ T cells sorted from blood. The chain uses TRBV28 and TRBJ2-1; TRBD1 matches at 12 bases. The CDR3 reads CASSLRFVRDRGRNEQFF. The CDR3 nucleotides are TGTGCCAGCAGTTTAAGGTTTGTGCGGGACAGGGGGCGCAATGAGCAGTTCTTC.